This TCR beta chain was recorded in a study of blood T cell repertoires in COVID-19 (TCRdb year 2020). Study-wide context: Collaborator samples came from the United States, Italy and Spain and covered acute and convalescent phases of COVID-19. Samples were obtained from the ongoing ImmuneRACE study (first 160 participants) and from roughly 1,300 subjects provided by 6 global collaborators. The repertoires were released in a freely available public database intended as a resource for research on the immune response to SARS-CoV-2. The dataset comprised deeply sampled blood TCRbeta repertoires from subjects exposed to, actively infected with, or recovered from COVID-19. Where available, HLA class I and class II types were obtained from metadata supplied by the sample provider rather than from assay-based typing. The prospective study material was composed of cDNA or gDNA derived from T cells, B-cell-depleted T cells, or PBMCs. A de-identified subject ID, COVID-19 status, age in years and sex were almost always included in the sample metadata.

On this clone itself: The specificity of this receptor is unknown. There are no base qualities to consult, and no much larger clone falls within one base.

Whole blood was collected in K2EDTA tubes by collaborating institutions according to the institutions' own protocols. For TCRbeta analysis, collaborators shipped samples as frozen whole blood, isolated PBMCs, or DNA extracted from either of those sample types. What the research found in general, with its limitations: The quantity of clinical and demographic metadata differed by source and by participant and was supplied without curation.

The immunoSEQ Assay, a bias-controlled multiplex PCR, was used to amplify TCRbeta CDR3 regions from genomic DNA. The paper's data handling went like this. The number of nucleated cells in each sample was estimated by amplification of reference gene primers within the assay. To quantify the absolute abundance of each unique TCRbeta CDR3 rearrangement, sequence reads were collapsed and filtered. For each sample, productive Simpson clonality was calculated by taking the square root of Simpson's diversity index across productive rearrangements. What TCRdb holds here is the immuneACCESS table cut down to in-frame rearrangements. Part of the clones is not present; checked against another copy, under half of the missing clones reflect an unresolved V gene, and the others are unexplained. The DNA was the basis for D and trimming; V, J and clone size are from that table. The sample profile shows about 290,000 clones; 75% to 90% of them were found once. The ten largest account for 2.5% to 3% of the sample.

From cysteine to phenylalanine, the CDR3 is 17 amino acids long. The only DNA kept is the CDR3, 51 bases in frame from the first base. The source material was peripheral blood. The TCR originated in a woman in her twenties or thirties with active or convalescent COVID-19. The chain was built from TRBV12-1 and TRBJ2-5; the table's D call of TRBD2 was not tested on the DNA. TRBV12-1 has pseudogene status. The nucleotides read TGTGCCAGCAGCTGGGGACTAGCGGGGGCCAGACAAGAGACCCAGTACTTC. Protein translation: CASSWGLAGARQETQYF.